The rows below give T cell receptor beta chains drawn from one sample of a study of spatial heterogeneity in lung cancer. MiXCR was run by TCRdb on the 5' RACE reads, yielding one entry per CDR3 protein. The table records fewer than 6,500 distinct CDR3 sequences, approximately 9% of them present only once. The sample consisted of lung tumor tissue, taken at surgery. The origin of the receptors is a female donor with early-stage non-small cell lung cancer. CDR3s include the opening cysteine and the closing phenylalanine or tryptophan. A D gene is named only where the DNA matches it firmly. The size field is filled for only some rows; it gives once, few, many or a size class.

cdr3_nt: TGTGCCAGCAGTTTAACCTTTAGCGGGAGCACCGGGGAGCTGTTTTTT; cdr3_aa: CASSLTFSGSTGELFF; clone_size: few; d_call: TRBD2; v_call: TRBV6-5; j_call: TRBJ2-2
cdr3_nt: TGTGCCAGCAGCTTGGCCGACGGGCGGGGGGAGCTGTTTTTT; cdr3_aa: CASSLADGRGELFF; clone_size: medium-sized; d_call: .; v_call: TRBV5-4; j_call: TRBJ2-2
cdr3_nt: TGTGCCAGCAGGCCTAATGGGCAGCCCCAGCATTTT; cdr3_aa: CASRPNGQPQHF; clone_size: medium-sized; d_call: .; v_call: TRBV28; j_call: TRBJ1-5
cdr3_nt: TGTGCCAGCAGCTCAGGGACGTTGGCAGATACGCAGTATTTT; cdr3_aa: CASSSGTLADTQYF; clone_size: many; d_call: .; v_call: TRBV7-9; j_call: TRBJ2-3
cdr3_nt: TGTGCCAGCAGTTTTGGCCGGGGAAACACTGAAGCTTTCTTT; cdr3_aa: CASSFGRGNTEAFF; clone_size: medium-sized; d_call: .; v_call: TRBV12-3/TRBV12-4; j_call: TRBJ1-1
cdr3_nt: TGTGCCAGCAGCGGCCGGAACTCTAACTATGGCTACACCTTC; cdr3_aa: CASSGRNSNYGYTF; clone_size: medium-sized; d_call: .; v_call: TRBV25-1; j_call: TRBJ1-2
cdr3_nt: TGTGCCAGCGGACTAGCGGGGGGGCCGGGCACAGATACGCAGTATTTT; cdr3_aa: CASGLAGGPGTDTQYF; clone_size: medium-sized; d_call: TRBD2; v_call: TRBV6-6; j_call: TRBJ2-3
cdr3_nt: TGTGCCAGCAGTTTGTTTTGTTGCAATGGTACGCAGTATTTT; cdr3_aa: CASSLFCCNGTQYF; clone_size: many; d_call: .; v_call: TRBV28; j_call: TRBJ2-3
cdr3_nt: TGCGCCAGCAGCGACATCGAGAAGCTGAACACTGAAGCTTTCTTT; cdr3_aa: CASSDIEKLNTEAFF; clone_size: medium-sized; d_call: .; v_call: TRBV5-1; j_call: TRBJ1-1
cdr3_nt: TGTGCCAGCAGTTACCTGGGAGGGGGTACCGGGGAGCTGTTTTTT; cdr3_aa: CASSYLGGGTGELFF; clone_size: medium-sized; d_call: .; v_call: TRBV12-3/TRBV12-4; j_call: TRBJ2-2
cdr3_nt: TGTGCCAGCAGTTACCGGGAAAAAGAACTTAGCAATCAGCCCCAGCATTTT; cdr3_aa: CASSYREKELSNQPQHF; clone_size: many; d_call: .; v_call: TRBV6-6; j_call: TRBJ1-5
cdr3_nt: TGTGCCAGCAGCCCTGGGGGCAGTCAGCCCCAGCATTTT; cdr3_aa: CASSPGGSQPQHF; clone_size: medium-sized; d_call: .; v_call: TRBV7-6; j_call: TRBJ1-5
cdr3_nt: TGTGCCAGCAGCCATAGGTCCGGATTCTACGAGCAGTACTTC; cdr3_aa: CASSHRSGFYEQYF; clone_size: many; d_call: .; v_call: TRBV14; j_call: TRBJ2-7
cdr3_nt: TGCAGTGCTAGAGCGTTAGGGAACACCGGGGAGCTGTTTTTT; cdr3_aa: CSARALGNTGELFF; clone_size: medium-sized; d_call: .; v_call: TRBV20-1; j_call: TRBJ2-2
cdr3_nt: TGTGCTAGTGGTTCGGGGGAAATCGGAGAGACCCAGTACTTC; cdr3_aa: CASGSGEIGETQYF; clone_size: .; d_call: .; v_call: TRBV12-5; j_call: TRBJ2-5
cdr3_nt: TGTGCCACCAGTGATTTTGGATCCGGGGGGCCGAACCAAGAGACCCAGTACTTC; cdr3_aa: CATSDFGSGGPNQETQYF; clone_size: many; d_call: .; v_call: TRBV24-1; j_call: TRBJ2-5
cdr3_nt: TGCAGTGCTCAAGGAGGACTAGCGGGAGGGAAAGAGCAGTTCTTC; cdr3_aa: CSAQGGLAGGKEQFF; clone_size: many; d_call: TRBD2; v_call: TRBV20-1; j_call: TRBJ2-1
cdr3_nt: TGTGCCAGCAGCTTGGCAGTTAGCGGGAGAGCCTACGAGCAGTACTTC; cdr3_aa: CASSLAVSGRAYEQYF; clone_size: medium-sized; d_call: TRBD2; v_call: TRBV5-4; j_call: TRBJ2-7
cdr3_nt: TGCGCCAGCAGCCAAGATTGGGGCAGGGACTCTTTGTTTTCTGGAAACACCATATATTTT; cdr3_aa: CASSQDWGRDSLFSGNTIYF; clone_size: many; d_call: .; v_call: TRBV4-3; j_call: TRBJ1-3
cdr3_nt: TGTGCCAGCAGTCCTGCCCCAGGGAACACTGAAGCTTTCTTT; cdr3_aa: CASSPAPGNTEAFF; clone_size: .; d_call: .; v_call: TRBV6-4; j_call: TRBJ1-1
cdr3_nt: TGCGCCAGCAGCCGTAGCGGGAGTTTAGGGTATGAGCAGTTCTTC; cdr3_aa: CASSRSGSLGYEQFF; clone_size: .; d_call: TRBD2; v_call: TRBV5-1; j_call: TRBJ2-1
cdr3_nt: TGTGCCAGCAGTTTGGCCGCTAGCCATCCATGGACCCAGTACTTC; cdr3_aa: CASSLAASHPWTQYF; clone_size: few; d_call: .; v_call: TRBV28; j_call: TRBJ2-5
cdr3_nt: TGCGCCAGCAGCTTACAGGGGGCGATGGAGACCCAGTACTTC; cdr3_aa: CASSLQGAMETQYF; clone_size: medium-sized; d_call: TRBD1; v_call: TRBV5-1; j_call: TRBJ2-5
cdr3_nt: TGCAGCGTTGTTGGGGCACTCACAGAGCAGTTCTTC; cdr3_aa: CSVVGALTEQFF; clone_size: .; d_call: .; v_call: TRBV29-1; j_call: TRBJ2-1
cdr3_nt: TGTGCTAGCAGCCTGGGGACTAGCGGATACAATGAGCAGTTCTTC; cdr3_aa: CASSLGTSGYNEQFF; clone_size: medium-sized; d_call: TRBD2; v_call: TRBV7-7; j_call: TRBJ2-1
cdr3_nt: TGTGCCAGCAGTTTTCGGCTGGCGAACACTGAAGCTTTCTTT; cdr3_aa: CASSFRLANTEAFF; clone_size: once; d_call: .; v_call: TRBV28; j_call: TRBJ1-1
cdr3_nt: TGTGCCAGCAGCTTGGAGACAGGGGCCTCCAACTATGGCTACACCTTC; cdr3_aa: CASSLETGASNYGYTF; clone_size: medium-sized; d_call: TRBD1; v_call: TRBV5-6; j_call: TRBJ1-2
cdr3_nt: TGTGCCAGCATTGGACCTTATGGCTACACCTTC; cdr3_aa: CASIGPYGYTF; clone_size: many; d_call: .; v_call: TRBV6-5; j_call: TRBJ1-2
cdr3_nt: TGCAGCGGAAAGCTGCTGGGGGCCAACGTCCTGACTTTC; cdr3_aa: CSGKLLGANVLTF; clone_size: many; d_call: .; v_call: TRBV29-1; j_call: TRBJ2-6
cdr3_nt: TGTGCCAGCAGCTATCGAGGGACAGCCCTCCACTTT; cdr3_aa: CASSYRGTALHF; clone_size: medium-sized; d_call: TRBD1; v_call: TRBV11-2; j_call: TRBJ1-6
cdr3_nt: TGTGCCAGCAGTTTAGGGGCTCTCGGCTACACCTTC; cdr3_aa: CASSLGALGYTF; clone_size: many; d_call: .; v_call: TRBV28; j_call: TRBJ1-2
cdr3_nt: TGTGCCAGCAGCGGCCGGGACCGTCAGAACGAGCAGTACTTC; cdr3_aa: CASSGRDRQNEQYF; clone_size: medium-sized; d_call: .; v_call: TRBV6-1; j_call: TRBJ2-7
cdr3_nt: TGCAGTGCTAGAGCAGGGTACGAGCAGTACTTC; cdr3_aa: CSARAGYEQYF; clone_size: once; d_call: .; v_call: TRBV20-1; j_call: TRBJ2-7
cdr3_nt: TGTGCCAGCAACCCTCAGGTATCAGGCCTCTATGGCTACACCTTC; cdr3_aa: CASNPQVSGLYGYTF; clone_size: .; d_call: .; v_call: TRBV9; j_call: TRBJ1-2
cdr3_nt: TGCAGTGCTAGACTGAGGGGAGGCAATCAGCCCCAGCATTTT; cdr3_aa: CSARLRGGNQPQHF; clone_size: medium-sized; d_call: .; v_call: TRBV20-1; j_call: TRBJ1-5
cdr3_nt: TGTGCCAGCAGTTTCTATGAGCGAGATGGCTACACCTTC; cdr3_aa: CASSFYERDGYTF; clone_size: .; d_call: .; v_call: TRBV12-3/TRBV12-4; j_call: TRBJ1-2
cdr3_nt: TGTGCCAGCAGCCAAGCGGGGGGGCCGACAGATACGCAGTATTTT; cdr3_aa: CASSQAGGPTDTQYF; clone_size: few; d_call: TRBD2; v_call: TRBV12-3/TRBV12-4; j_call: TRBJ2-3
cdr3_nt: TGTGCCAGCAGCTTACGGGCGGGCACCACAGATACGCAGTATTTT; cdr3_aa: CASSLRAGTTDTQYF; clone_size: many; d_call: .; v_call: TRBV7-2; j_call: TRBJ2-3
cdr3_nt: TGTGCCATCAGTGAGTCTGGGTCCGGCTACGAGCAGTACTTC; cdr3_aa: CAISESGSGYEQYF; clone_size: .; d_call: .; v_call: TRBV10-3; j_call: TRBJ2-7
cdr3_nt: TGTGCCAGTAGTATAGAAGAGACCTCAACTAATGAAAAACTGTTTTTT; cdr3_aa: CASSIEETSTNEKLFF; clone_size: many; d_call: .; v_call: TRBV19; j_call: TRBJ1-4
cdr3_nt: TGCAGTGCTAGTCCCGGTGGACTAGCGGGAGGGCTCAGCACAGATACGCAGTATTTT; cdr3_aa: CSASPGGLAGGLSTDTQYF; clone_size: many; d_call: TRBD2; v_call: TRBV20-1; j_call: TRBJ2-3
cdr3_nt: TGTGCCACCAGTCCGGGGGTCGGTAGCACAGATACGCAGTATTTT; cdr3_aa: CATSPGVGSTDTQYF; clone_size: medium-sized; d_call: .; v_call: TRBV24-1; j_call: TRBJ2-3
cdr3_nt: TGCAGTGCTACCCTAGCGGGAGGGCCAGATGAGCAGTTCTTC; cdr3_aa: CSATLAGGPDEQFF; clone_size: .; d_call: TRBD2; v_call: TRBV20-1; j_call: TRBJ2-1
cdr3_nt: TGTGCCATCAGTGAGTCGGTTAGCAATCAGCCCCAGCATTTT; cdr3_aa: CAISESVSNQPQHF; clone_size: few; d_call: .; v_call: TRBV10-3; j_call: TRBJ1-5
cdr3_nt: TGTGCCAGTAGTCTTGATCCTAGTAAGACGCAGTATTTT; cdr3_aa: CASSLDPSKTQYF; clone_size: medium-sized; d_call: .; v_call: TRBV19; j_call: TRBJ2-3
cdr3_nt: TGTGCCAGCAGCTTCAGGGGCACTGAAGCTTTCTTT; cdr3_aa: CASSFRGTEAFF; clone_size: medium-sized; d_call: .; v_call: TRBV5-5; j_call: TRBJ1-1
cdr3_nt: TGCGCCAGCAGCCAAGATCTATCCTACAATGAGCAGTTCTTC; cdr3_aa: CASSQDLSYNEQFF; clone_size: few; d_call: .; v_call: TRBV4-3; j_call: TRBJ2-1
cdr3_nt: TGTGCCAGCAGTTTAGTCAAGAACACTGAAGCTTTCTTT; cdr3_aa: CASSLVKNTEAFF; clone_size: many; d_call: .; v_call: TRBV12-3/TRBV12-4; j_call: TRBJ1-1
cdr3_nt: TGTGCCAGCAGGCACCGAATTCTAGCGGGGGGAAGCACAGATACGCAGTATTTT; cdr3_aa: CASRHRILAGGSTDTQYF; clone_size: medium-sized; d_call: TRBD2; v_call: TRBV27; j_call: TRBJ2-3
cdr3_nt: TGTGCCAGCAGTACCTGGGGTCGCGCTTTCTTT; cdr3_aa: CASSTWGRAFF; clone_size: few; d_call: .; v_call: TRBV27; j_call: TRBJ1-1
cdr3_nt: TGTGCCAGCAGTTTTCGAGCGGAGCAGTTCTTC; cdr3_aa: CASSFRAEQFF; clone_size: .; d_call: .; v_call: TRBV28; j_call: TRBJ2-1
cdr3_nt: TGCAGTGCTAAAAAGATGACTAGCGGGGTAGCCAAAAACATTCAGTACTTC; cdr3_aa: CSAKKMTSGVAKNIQYF; clone_size: .; d_call: TRBD2; v_call: TRBV20-1; j_call: TRBJ2-4
cdr3_nt: TGTGCCAGCAGCTCCGGGGGACATTTCTATGGCTACACCTTC; cdr3_aa: CASSSGGHFYGYTF; clone_size: medium-sized; d_call: .; v_call: TRBV5-4; j_call: TRBJ1-2
cdr3_nt: TGTGCCAGCAGTTTATCGGCAGGCCCCGGGGAGCTGTTTTTT; cdr3_aa: CASSLSAGPGELFF; clone_size: few; d_call: .; v_call: TRBV27; j_call: TRBJ2-2
cdr3_nt: TGCGCCAGCAGCCAAGATGGCGGAGCCGCCACAGATACGCAGTATTTT; cdr3_aa: CASSQDGGAATDTQYF; clone_size: many; d_call: .; v_call: TRBV4-1; j_call: TRBJ2-3
cdr3_nt: TGTGCCAGCAGGCTCAGGGGTGGTAATTCACCCCTCCACTTT; cdr3_aa: CASRLRGGNSPLHF; clone_size: medium-sized; d_call: .; v_call: TRBV27; j_call: TRBJ1-6
cdr3_nt: TGTGCCAGCCTCAGGGCAGGGGACTACGAGCAGTACTTC; cdr3_aa: CASLRAGDYEQYF; clone_size: medium-sized; d_call: .; v_call: TRBV6-1; j_call: TRBJ2-7